This TCR beta chain was sequenced during a study of blood T cell repertoires in COVID-19. At the level of the study: The origin of the acute and convalescent COVID-19 samples was the United States, Italy and Spain.

CDR1 is LNHNV and CDR2 is YYDKDF in the germline V gene (reference sequence). The CDR3 extends over 12 amino acids. The ends were cut back, 3 bases at V and 5 bases at J, with 7 bases in the middle. As originally analysed: Reference gene primer amplification gave nucleated cell count estimates. Produced via immunoSEQ multiplex PCR; TCRdb's table is partial and in-frame only. D and trimming come from the DNA, and the V and J calls and clone size come from that table. The table includes 250,000 to 400,000 clones, about 89% detected once. Recovered status applied to Cohort 3 donors who had two consecutive negative PCRs. It also applied to those with clearance or with symptom resolution.

The rearrangement joins TRBV15 to TRBJ2-5; D gene uncertain. The sequence was obtained from a man in his sixties who had recovered from COVID-19. The sequencing sample was made of PBMCs or T cells enriched from blood (not recorded which). The DNA for the CDR3 is TGTGCCACCAGCAGGACTCGGGAGACCCAGTACTTC. Its translation is CATSRTRETQYF.